This T cell receptor (beta chain) was captured in a study of T cells in Graves' hyperthyroidism and ophthalmopathy. Amplified regions were TCR beta CDR3 sequences from RNA transcripts. RT-PCR in the first round (using the HTBI primer set) targeted the TCR CDR3. TCRdb reprocessed the multiplex PCR reads via MiXCR and lists one record per CDR3 protein. The sample lists some 350,000 distinct CDR3 sequences, less than 20% occurring once. CDR3 length equals 13 residues. The germline V gene has CDR1 SNHLY and CDR2 FYNNEI. V was trimmed by 10 bases and J by 8 bases, leaving 18 bases between them. Sequencing was performed on blood. The chain recombines TRBV2 with TRBJ2-1; D perhaps matches TRBD2 (6 bases). The TCR originated in a woman aged 18-29 years with Graves' hyperthyroidism that later progressed to Graves' ophthalmopathy. CDR3 residues: CANSGDGPYEQFF. Here the CDR3 DNA reads TGTGCCAACTCGGGAGACGGGCCCTATGAGCAGTTCTTC.